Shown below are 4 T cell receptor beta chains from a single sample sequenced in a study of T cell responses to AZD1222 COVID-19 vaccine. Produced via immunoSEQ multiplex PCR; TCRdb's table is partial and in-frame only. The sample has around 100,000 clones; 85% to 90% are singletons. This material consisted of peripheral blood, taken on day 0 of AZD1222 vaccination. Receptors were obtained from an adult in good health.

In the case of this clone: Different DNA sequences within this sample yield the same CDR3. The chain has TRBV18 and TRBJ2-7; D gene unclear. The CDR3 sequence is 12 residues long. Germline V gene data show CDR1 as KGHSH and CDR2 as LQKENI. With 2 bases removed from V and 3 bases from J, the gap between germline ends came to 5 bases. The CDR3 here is CASSPLGYEQYF. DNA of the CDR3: TGTGCCAGCTCACCATTGGGCTACGAGCAGTACTTC.

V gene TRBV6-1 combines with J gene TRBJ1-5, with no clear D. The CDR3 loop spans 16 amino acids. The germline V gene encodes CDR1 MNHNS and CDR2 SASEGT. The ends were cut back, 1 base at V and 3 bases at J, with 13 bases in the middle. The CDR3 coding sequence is TGTGCCAGCAGTGAAGTGGCGGCAGGAAACAATCAGCCCCAGCATTTT. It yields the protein CASSEVAAGNNQPQHF.

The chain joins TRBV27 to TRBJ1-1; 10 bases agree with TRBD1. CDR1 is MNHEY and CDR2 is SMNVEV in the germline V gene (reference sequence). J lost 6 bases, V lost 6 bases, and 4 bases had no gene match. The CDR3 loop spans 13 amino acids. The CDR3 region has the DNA TGTGCCAGCAGAGGGGACAGGGGAGCTGAAGCTTTCTTT. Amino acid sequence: CASRGDRGAEAFF.

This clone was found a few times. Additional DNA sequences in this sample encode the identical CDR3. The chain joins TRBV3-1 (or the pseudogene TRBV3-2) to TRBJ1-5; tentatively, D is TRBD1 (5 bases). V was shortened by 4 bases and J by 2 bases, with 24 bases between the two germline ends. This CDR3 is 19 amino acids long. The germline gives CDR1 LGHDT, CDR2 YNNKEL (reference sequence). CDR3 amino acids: CASSPRGTGRMGGNQPQHF. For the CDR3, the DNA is TGTGCCAGCAGCCCAAGGGGTACAGGTCGGATGGGAGGCAATCAGCCCCAGCATTTT.